This paragraph covers one T cell receptor beta chain sequence. Its cognate antigen is unknown. The source of the sample is a study of CD8+CD57+ T cells in acquired aplastic anemia. General observations from the study: Comparison of patients with controls identified some 29 shared CD8+ CDR3 sequences.

For CDR3 and TCR beta VDJ profiling, genomic DNA was the template used. TCRdb reprocessed the reads via MiXCR and lists one record per CDR3 protein. The sample holds hundreds of thousands of distinct CDR3 sequences, 65% to 80% seen once. The germline V gene has CDR1 MNHEY and CDR2 SMNVEV (reference sequence). Trimming pared 5 bases from V and 3 bases from J, leaving 19 bases between. The length of the CDR3 is 16 residues. The TCR was taken from a human donor in good health, serving as a control. Sequenced material: sorted CD4+, CD8+, or CD8+CD57+ T cells (not recorded which) from PBMCs. The rearrangement joins TRBV27 to TRBJ1-1, with D possibly matching TRBD1 (5 bases). The DNA of the CDR3 is TGTGCCAGCAGTGCCCACCTGGGGCAGGGCGACACTGAAGCTTTCTTT. Translating gives CASSAHLGQGDTEAFF.